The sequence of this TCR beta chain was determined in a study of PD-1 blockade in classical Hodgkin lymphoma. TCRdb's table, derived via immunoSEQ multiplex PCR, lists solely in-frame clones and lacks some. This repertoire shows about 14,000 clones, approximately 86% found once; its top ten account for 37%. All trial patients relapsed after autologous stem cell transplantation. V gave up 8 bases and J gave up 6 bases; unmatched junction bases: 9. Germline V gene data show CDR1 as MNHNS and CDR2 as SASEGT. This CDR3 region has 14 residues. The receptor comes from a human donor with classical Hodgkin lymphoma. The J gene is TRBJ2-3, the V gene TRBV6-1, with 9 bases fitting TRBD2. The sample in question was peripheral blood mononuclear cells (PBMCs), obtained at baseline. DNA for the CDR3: TGTGCCAGCGCCCTGGCGGGAGGGGGGGATACGCAGTATTTT. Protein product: CASALAGGGDTQYF.